This TCR beta chain was profiled in a study of metastatic and nonmetastatic thyroid tumors. Study at large: Comparison of repertoires was carried out across blood and tumor or nodule tissue from malignant and benign thyroid patients. Study-wide results and caveats: Benign nodules reportedly had significantly lower TCR beta diversity than malignant thyroid tumors in blood and tumor.

This clone showed up just a few times. Its antigen is currently unknown. No treatment of any kind had been given to any patient before thyroid surgery. Authors' methods: In papillary thyroid cancer, a distant-metastasis classifier was built using CDR3 differences across clinicopathological groups. TCRdb re-called clones from the PCR reads using MiXCR. The V and J calls were determined by TCRdb, not by the authors. The data hold 45,000 to 55,000 clones, with 24% observed a single time. Germline V gives CDR1 MNHEY, CDR2 SVGEGT. Trimming took 2 bases from V and 4 from J, leaving 8 bases between them. The CDR3 loop spans 13 amino acids.

The specimen was blood. The V gene is TRBV6-2 or TRBV6-3, the J gene TRBJ1-2, with D unresolved. The sequence was collected from a male donor with papillary thyroid cancer or a benign thyroid nodule (not recorded which). Some clones in this sample may be carry-over from other donors' samples. The CDR3 spells CASSYESFYGYTF. For the CDR3, the DNA is TGTGCCAGCAGTTACGAGAGCTTCTATGGCTACACCTTC.